A single sample gave rise to the 22 T cell receptor beta chains below, sequenced in a study of T cell clonality in common variable immunodeficiency. Some clones are missing from TCRdb's copy, which holds only in-frame ones; the method was immunoSEQ multiplex PCR. The sample gives roughly 70,000 clones, none seen only once, and the top ten clones hold about 1.5%. Sequencing was performed on peripheral blood mononuclear cells. The receptors stem from a person aged 18 to 70 in good health.

Ten or more counts support this clone. The CDR3 end lies 3 residues beyond the end of the read and is filled in from the germline J gene. The chain carries TRBV18 and TRBJ1-4; perhaps TRBD1 as D (5 bases). Trimming cost V 6 bases and J 5 bases, with 16 bases left between them. The CDR3 extends over 15 amino acids. The V gene's germline CDR1 is KGHSH and CDR2 LQKENI. The CDR3 protein is CASSTQLGGNEKLFF. Partial CDR3 DNA: TGTGCCAGCTCTACGCAACTCGGGGGAAATGAAAAA.

This clone occurred many times. The read halts 3 residues ahead of the CDR3 end, with the missing end drawn from the germline J gene. The chain joins TRBV7-8 to TRBJ2-7; 8 bases line up with TRBD1. The V segment lost 6 bases and the J segment 4 bases; nucleotides outside the gene matches: 5. Germline V CDR1 and CDR2: SGHVS, FQNEAQ. This CDR3 comprises 13 residues. CDR3 sequence: CASSRDRSYEQYF. The CDR3 DNA, read in part, is TGTGCCAGCAGTCGGGACAGGTCTTACGAG.

This clone was recorded many times. Read sequence stops 3 residues before the CDR3 end, and the germline J gene provides the missing end. The rearrangement uses TRBV5-6 and TRBJ2-6; no firm D call. CDR3 length equals 15 residues. CDR1 and CDR2 from the germline V gene are SGHDT and YYEEEE. V lost 1 base and J 2 bases, leaving 7 bases between the germline ends. The part of the CDR3 DNA that was read is TGTGCCAGCAGCTTGCGGTTCCCTGGGGCCAACGTC. It is translated as CASSLRFPGANV. The entire CDR3 protein reads CASSLRFPGANVLTF.

This clone was picked up many times. From the germline J gene comes the end of the CDR3, since the read stops 3 residues before it. The gene calls are TRBV7-3 and TRBJ2-3; 7 nucleotides agree with TRBD1. Per germline, CDR1 SGHTA and CDR2 FQGTGA. CDR3 length: 13 residues. The V segment lost 5 bases and the J segment 5 bases; nucleotides outside the gene matches: 4. The CDR3 region is CASSPWTGDTQYF. CDR3 bases read: TGTGCCAGCAGCCCATGGACAGGAGATACG.

This clone was detected ten times or more. Coverage ceases 3 residues before the CDR3 finishes, and the germline J gene fills in the end. This chain joins TRBV7-6 and TRBJ1-1; TRBD1 is a possible D gene (6 bases). Germline V lookup: CDR1 SGHVS, CDR2 FNYEAQ. The CDR3 has 15 residues. With 5 bases removed from V and 7 bases from J, the gap between germline ends came to 20 bases. The CDR3 DNA, read in part, is TGTGCCAGCAGCCAAGGGGGGGGGAGAGGGGGTGAA. Its protein is CASSQGGGRGGE. In full, the CDR3 reads CASSQGGGRGGEAFF.

This clone was counted many times. Read coverage stops 3 residues before the CDR3 terminus; the germline J gene supplies the remainder. The chain uses TRBV20-1 and TRBJ2-1; D might be TRBD1 (6 bases). Germline V gene sequence: CDR1 DFQATT, CDR2 SNEGSKA (reference sequence). CDR3 size: 14 residues. Trimming took 5 bases from V and 1 from J, leaving 12 bases between them. CDR3 sequence: CSAFYRDSYNEQFF. CDR3 DNA, as far as it was read: TGCAGTGCTTTTTACAGGGATTCCTACAATGAG.

The sample holds many counts of this clone. The read terminates 3 residues before the CDR3 end, so the remaining end is supplied by the germline J gene. The V gene is TRBV28, the J gene TRBJ1-1; TRBD1 matches at 9 bases. The trim removed 5 bases at V and 7 bases at J, leaving 8 bases unmatched. Looked up from germline, CDR1 is MDHEN and CDR2 is SYDVKM. The CDR3 totals 14 residues. The chain's CDR3 is CASSTYRGHVEAFF. The part of the CDR3 DNA that was read is TGTGCCAGCAGTACCTACAGGGGGCATGTTGAA.

At least ten counts were recorded for this clone. The read terminates 3 residues ahead of where the CDR3 ends, so the germline J gene completes it. The J gene is TRBJ1-4, the V gene TRBV5-1, with a possible D match to TRBD1 (6 bases). Trimming took off 4 bases at V and 10 bases at J, with 11 bases between the two ends. Germline CDR1 and CDR2: SGHRS and YFSETQ. The CDR3 runs to 12 residues. CDR3 protein: CASSVGGGKLFF. The part of the CDR3 DNA that was read is TGCGCCAGCAGCGTGGGAGGGGGAAAA.

This clone was found many times. The CDR3 reads CASSIRQSYEQYF. The sequenced part of the CDR3 DNA is TGTGCCAGTAGTATAAGACAGTCCTACGAG. The chain has TRBV19 and TRBJ2-7; possible D gene TRBD1, 5 bases. The read ends 3 residues early relative to the CDR3; the germline J gene fills the gap. The germline V gene has CDR1 LNHDA and CDR2 SQIVND (reference sequence). V gave up 2 bases and J gave up 1 base, with 6 bases separating them. The CDR3 is 13 residues long. The whole variable domain, remainder taken from reference TRBV19 and TRBJ2-7, is DGGITQSPKYLFRKEGQNVTLSCEQNLNHDAMYWYRQDPGQGLRLIYYSQIVNDFQKGDIAEGYSVSREKKESFPLTVTSAQKNPTAFYLCASSIRQSYEQYFGPGTRLTVT.

The sample holds many counts of this clone. The read is 3 residues too short to cover the CDR3 end, so that end is filled in from the germline J gene. The chain links TRBV4-2 to TRBJ2-1, with 8 bases fitting TRBD2. Germline loops: CDR1 LGHNA, CDR2 YNFKEQ. V was pared by 4 bases and J by 3 bases, with 8 bases of the junction left unmatched. There are 16 residues in the CDR3. The CDR3 region is CASSRQIAGIYNEQFF. The CDR3 DNA, read in part, is TGTGCCAGCAGCCGTCAAATAGCGGGAATCTACAATGAG.

This clone was detected ten times or more. The CDR3 end lies 3 residues beyond the end of the read and is filled in from the germline J gene. This chain connects TRBV5-1 to TRBJ1-2; 7 nucleotides align to TRBD1. With 4 bases clipped from V and 3 bases from J, the junction kept 9 bases outside the gene matches. Germline-derived CDR1 and CDR2 are SGHRS and YFSETQ. The CDR3 contains 15 residues. The covered CDR3 bases are TGCGCCAGCAGCGGGACTCAGGGGGTCCACTATGGC. Protein: CASSGTQGVHYG. The full CDR3 reads CASSGTQGVHYGYTF.

Ten or more counts support this clone. The read finishes 3 residues shy of the CDR3 end, and the germline J gene is used to complete it. V and J are TRBV19 and TRBJ2-1, with 10 bases lining up with TRBD2. Germline-derived CDR1 and CDR2 are LNHDA and SQIVND (reference sequence). The CDR3 has 16 amino acids. The junction had 7 bases not matched to a gene; V was cut back by 1 base and J by 7 bases. The CDR3 DNA, read in part, is TGTGCCAGTAGTATAGTTTCGGGACTAGCGATAAATGAG. This gives the protein CASSIVSGLAINE. The whole CDR3 reads CASSIVSGLAINEQFF.

This clone has at least ten counts. The sequenced fragment ends 3 residues before the CDR3 boundary, so the rest is inferred from the germline J gene. This chain joins TRBV5-5 and TRBJ2-7, with 9 nucleotides matching TRBD1. This CDR3 contains 14 residues. After removal of 4 bases from V and 2 bases from J, the junction contained 4 bases not matched to a gene. The germline V gene encodes CDR1 SGHKS and CDR2 YYEKEE (reference sequence). CDR3 protein: CASSMGQGPYEQYF. The part of the CDR3 DNA that was read is TGTGCCAGCAGCATGGGACAGGGCCCCTACGAG.

Many counts were recorded for this clone. The read terminates 3 residues before the CDR3 end, so the remaining end is supplied by the germline J gene. The V and J genes are TRBV20-1 and TRBJ2-2; D may be TRBD1 or TRBD2 (5 bases each). Germline V gene data show CDR1 as DFQATT and CDR2 as SNEGSKA (reference sequence). The CDR3 consists of 15 residues. The ends were cut back, 8 bases at V and 4 bases at J, with 20 bases in the middle. The CDR3: CSTTARGKSTGELFF. CDR3 DNA (partial): TGCAGTACAACGGCGAGGGGCAAGTCCACCGGGGAG.

This clone appeared many times. The CDR3 end is not reached by the read, which stops 3 residues before it; the germline J gene fills it in. The chain is built from TRBV20-1 and TRBJ2-7; 9 nucleotides match TRBD1. The ends lost 5 bases at V and 4 bases at J; junction bases unmatched: 12. The germline V gene has CDR1 DFQATT and CDR2 SNEGSKA (reference sequence). The CDR3 runs to 15 residues. Incomplete CDR3 DNA: TGCAGTGCTCAGCCCGGGGACAGGGAAAATTACGAG. Amino acids: CSAQPGDRENYE. From start to end, the CDR3 is CSAQPGDRENYEQYF.

This clone has ten or more counts. The CDR3 end is not reached by the read, which stops 3 residues before it; the germline J gene fills it in. This sequence joins TRBV19 and TRBJ2-1; TRBD2 agrees at 8 bases. The CDR3 spans 15 residues. V gave up 5 bases and J gave up 0 bases; unmatched junction bases: 3. Germline values: CDR1 LNHDA, CDR2 SQIVND (reference sequence). CDR3 residues: CASSQGTSSYNEQFF. The DNA read from the CDR3 is TGTGCCAGTAGTCAGGGGACTAGCTCCTACAATGAG.

This clone was observed a handful of times. The CDR3 bases that were read are TGTGCCAGCAGCCCCCCGGGAGGGACAGGGGGCTATTCACCC. This translates into CASSPPGGTGGYSP. The whole CDR3 reads CASSPPGGTGGYSPLHF. The chain couples TRBV2 to TRBJ1-6, with 12 bases lining up with TRBD1. The sequenced fragment ends 3 residues before the CDR3 boundary, so the rest is inferred from the germline J gene. CDR3 length equals 17 residues. V shed 6 bases, J shed 8 bases, and the junction held 11 bases outside the gene matches. Germline CDR1 SNHLY, CDR2 FYNNEI.

This clone occurred many times. The observed sequence ends 3 residues before the CDR3 terminus, with the missing tail filled in from the germline J gene. This sequence joins TRBV12-3 or TRBV12-4 and TRBJ2-3, with D tentatively TRBD1 (5 bases). The CDR3 runs 13 residues. V was clipped by 5 bases and J by 5 bases, with 11 bases between them. CDR3 sequence reads: CASSPGSGDTQYF. The part of the CDR3 DNA that was read is TGTGCCAGCAGTCCAGGGTCAGGAGATACG.

Many counts were recorded for this clone. Read sequence stops 3 residues before the CDR3 end, and the germline J gene provides the missing end. The V and J genes are TRBV12-3 or TRBV12-4 and TRBJ2-6; D not certain. Trimming left V 7 bases short and J 2 bases short, with 9 bases between. The CDR3 is 14 amino acids. The CDR3 reads CASTLGTGANVLTF. The part of the CDR3 DNA that was read is TGTGCCAGCACTCTGGGCACTGGGGCCAACGTC.

This clone was seen ten or more times. The CDR3 extends 3 residues past the end of the read, so its final part is completed from the germline J gene. This sequence joins TRBV6-1 and TRBJ2-3, with a weak D call TRBD2 (5 bases). The V gene lost 4 bases and the J gene lost 1 base, with 12 bases spanning the gap. CDR1 and CDR2 (germline): MNHNS, SASEGT. The CDR3 consists of 15 residues. The CDR3 bases that were read are TGTGCCAGCAGTGGTCGGGGAGTCGGCACAGATACG. It translates to CASSGRGVGTDT. The whole CDR3 sequence reads CASSGRGVGTDTQYF.

Many counts were recorded for this clone. The read terminates 3 residues ahead of where the CDR3 ends, so the germline J gene completes it. V is TRBV5-6 and J is TRBJ2-2, with D unresolved. V was trimmed by 1 base and J by 2 bases, leaving 6 bases between them. This CDR3 contains 14 residues. The germline V gene has CDR1 SGHDT and CDR2 YYEEEE. The part of the CDR3 DNA that was read is TGTGCCAGCAGCTTGACCGGTAACACCGGGGAG. Protein: CASSLTGNTGE. The complete CDR3 sequence is CASSLTGNTGELFF.

This clone was detected many times. The CDR3 end falls 3 residues outside the read, so it is completed with the germline J gene. V is TRBV6-2 or TRBV6-3 and J is TRBJ1-2; possible D gene TRBD1, 5 bases. CDR3 length equals 15 residues. CDR1 and CDR2 (germline): MNHEY, SVGEGT. V lost 5 bases and J lost 1, with 14 bases in between. The sequenced CDR3 bases are TGTGCCAGCAGTAGACCTTACGACAGTAACTATGGC. Translating gives CASSRPYDSNYG. The CDR3 in full is CASSRPYDSNYGYTF.